One T cell receptor (beta chain) is described in this entry. Authors' analysis steps: How many nucleated cells were present was estimated from reference gene primer amplification. Repertoires were generated with immunoSEQ multiplex PCR, while TCRdb's copy carries only in-frame clones and drops some. The DNA was the basis for D and trimming; V, J and clone size are from that table. The table records some 300,000 clones, about 90% of them present only once. Individuals drawn from around 24 US areas were roughly 18 to 95 years old. Among Cohort 3 donors, those recovered had two negative PCRs, clearance, or symptom resolution. This sample was included in a study of blood T cell repertoires in COVID-19. Study overall: The cDNA or gDNA used as material had been derived from T cells, B-cell-depleted T cells, or PBMCs.

The CDR3 is 13 amino acids. V shed 0 bases and J shed 6 bases, with 9 bases lying between them. Germline V lookup: CDR1 SGHDT, CDR2 YYEEEE. The sample comprised PBMCs or T cells enriched from blood (not recorded which). The clonotype originates from a woman in her 30s who had recovered from COVID-19. The rearrangement links TRBV5-6 to TRBJ1-1, with D maybe TRBD1 (5 bases). The CDR3 sequence is CASSLGQFAEAFF. The CDR3 DNA reads TGTGCCAGCAGCTTGGGACAGTTCGCTGAAGCTTTCTTT.